What follows are 13 T cell receptor beta chains derived from one specimen sequenced in a study of Ad26.COV2.S vaccination and SARS-CoV-2 variants. Profiling relied on immunoSEQ multiplex PCR, and the TCRdb table lists in-frame clones only, not all of them. The sample lists 350,000 to 600,000 clones, 89% seen once, with roughly 1.7% in the top ten. Treatment reported: about 20 received Ad26.COV2.S at low or high dose, single or two shots; roughly five received placebo; per-sample allocation not given. Collection of the samples took place on day 63 after the first injection of vaccine or placebo. The starting material was peripheral blood, obtained in a trial of Ad26.COV2.S vaccine versus placebo. Every receptor here comes from a person aged 18 to 59 who received the Ad26.COV2.S COVID-19 vaccine or a placebo.

This clone was seen only a few times. V gene TRBV19 combines with J gene TRBJ1-2; D is perhaps TRBD1 (5 bases). The CDR3 length is 15 residues. In germline, CDR1 is LNHDA, CDR2 SQIVND (reference sequence). Trimming pared 5 bases from V and 8 bases from J, leaving 21 bases between. This CDR3 is CASSGVGVARYGYTF. CDR3 DNA sequence: TGTGCCAGTAGTGGGGTAGGGGTGGCCCGGTACGGCTACACCTTC.

There are many counts of this clone. The sample contains more than one DNA sequence encoding this CDR3. The V and J genes are TRBV5-1 and TRBJ2-7; the D gene is possibly TRBD2 (6 bases). V was shortened by 4 bases and J by 2 bases, with 13 bases between the two germline ends. Germline CDR1 reads SGHRS; CDR2 reads YFSETQ. The CDR3 sequence is 14 residues long. The CDR3 nucleotides read TGCGCCAGCAGCCCCGGGACTCTCACCTACGAGCAGTACTTC. It is translated as CASSPGTLTYEQYF.

This clone was observed a few times. The V and J genes are TRBV11-2 and TRBJ1-1, with TRBD1 identical over 10 bases. V lost 5 bases to trimming and J lost 3 bases; unmatched junction nucleotides: 18. Germline-derived CDR1 and CDR2 are SGHAT and FQNNGV. The CDR3 runs to 19 residues. The CDR3: CASSPLGQGQTSKYTEAFF. The CDR3 DNA sequence: TGTGCCAGCAGCCCCCTGGGACAGGGGCAGACCTCTAAGTACACTGAAGCTTTCTTT.

The chain employs TRBV5-1 and TRBJ1-1; D is undetermined. With 5 bases removed from V and 0 bases from J, the gap between germline ends came to 20 bases. This CDR3 has 17 amino acids. The germline CDR1 and CDR2 sequences are SGHRS and YFSETQ. The CDR3 sequence: CASRGNRQERLNTEAFF. Here the CDR3 DNA reads TGCGCCAGCAGAGGGAATCGTCAAGAACGGCTGAACACTGAAGCTTTCTTT.

The chain links TRBV19 to TRBJ2-3; 9 nucleotides match TRBD2. This CDR3 is built from 15 residues. J gave up 8 bases and V 6 bases, and 12 bases lay outside the gene matches. The germline V gene has CDR1 LNHDA and CDR2 SQIVND (reference sequence). The CDR3 coding sequence is TGTGCCAGTAGCCTCTTAGCGGGAGTTGTGGCTACGCAGTATTTT. Residues: CASSLLAGVVATQYF.

The rearrangement uses TRBV19 and TRBJ1-2, with a tentative D call TRBD1 (5 bases). Germline V gene lookup returns CDR1 LNHDA and CDR2 SQIVND (reference sequence). The CDR3 contains 16 residues. V lost 7 bases, J lost 2 bases, and 20 bases lay in between. The CDR3 region is CASTGIGVSSNYGYTF. CDR3 nucleotides: TGTGCCAGTACAGGGATTGGTGTTTCTTCGAACTATGGCTACACCTTC.

The V call is TRBV7-2, the J call TRBJ1-1; D remains unclear. Germline-derived CDR1 and CDR2 are SGHTA and FQGNSA. The length of the CDR3 is 16 residues. Trimming stripped 6 bases from V and 10 bases from J, with 27 bases between. This CDR3 is CASRPQETIAFYGAFF. The CDR3 DNA sequence: TGTGCCAGCAGACCCCAGGAAACGATTGCTTTTTATGGAGCTTTCTTT.

The chain employs TRBV20-1 and TRBJ2-7; D gene unclear. Between the trimmed V and J ends, which lost 3 bases and 0 bases, there was a span of 9 bases. The CDR3 is 13 amino acids. Germline V gene data show CDR1 as DFQATT and CDR2 as SNEGSKA (reference sequence). The CDR3 sequence is CSASDSFSYEQYF. CDR3 bases: TGCAGTGCTAGTGACTCCTTCTCCTACGAGCAGTACTTC.

The chain has TRBV18 and TRBJ1-3; D may be TRBD1 (6 bases). Germline CDR1 KGHSH, CDR2 LQKENI. There are 15 residues in the CDR3. Trimming stripped 3 bases from V and 4 bases from J, with 13 bases between. CDR3 in DNA: TGTGCCAGCTCACCTACAGGGTCTTCCGGAAACACCATATATTTT. It translates to CASSPTGSSGNTIYF.

This clone has a single count. The rearrangement links TRBV5-1 to TRBJ1-1; no definite D call. With 0 bases removed from V and 1 base from J, the gap between germline ends came to 10 bases. The CDR3 runs 15 residues. The germline CDR1 and CDR2 sequences are SGHRS and YFSETQ. CDR3 loop: CASSLAKSANTEAFF. DNA for the CDR3: TGCGCCAGCAGCTTGGCCAAGTCGGCGAACACTGAAGCTTTCTTT.

The rearrangement links TRBV18 to TRBJ2-7, with 12 bases that match TRBD1. Germline loops: CDR1 KGHSH, CDR2 LQKENI. The CDR3 consists of 16 residues. V shed 2 bases and J 5 bases; nucleotides not matched to a gene: 7. The CDR3 nucleotides are TGTGCCAGCTCACCAAGAACCGGGACAGGGGGCCACGAGCAGTACTTC. Translated, it gives CASSPRTGTGGHEQYF.

The V and J genes are TRBV27 and TRBJ1-5; D is undetermined. Trimming took 3 bases from V and 7 from J, leaving 16 bases between them. This CDR3 contains 15 residues. Germline CDR1 is MNHEY and CDR2 is SMNVEV (reference sequence). The CDR3 here is CASSFAGAAGQPQHF. CDR3 DNA: TGTGCCAGCAGTTTCGCAGGAGCCGCGGGACAGCCCCAGCATTTT.

This rearrangement joins TRBV30 to TRBJ2-1, with a tentative D call TRBD2 (6 bases). Trimming cost V 0 bases and J 4 bases, with 7 bases left between them. The CDR3 spans 13 residues. The germline V gene has CDR1 GTSNPN and CDR2 SVGIG (reference sequence). CDR3 sequence (DNA): TGTGCCTGGAGTGTGGAGGGGTACAATGAGCAGTTCTTC. Its protein is CAWSVEGYNEQFF.